The clone carrying this TCR beta chain has only a few counts. The antigen remains unidentified. Unique molecular identifiers were present on the cDNA, and a universal primer site came from template switching. One entry per CDR3 protein results from TCRdb running MiXCR on the 5' RACE reads. The table includes approximately 1.8 million distinct CDR3 sequences, 25% to 35% detected once. This entry is derived from a study of identical twins. Study-wide results and caveats: Weaker excess twin sharing was seen among beta out-of-frame sequences.

V shed 1 base, J shed 5 bases, and the junction held 8 bases outside the gene matches. Germline CDR1 and CDR2: MNHNY and SVGAGI (reference sequence). CDR3 length equals 16 residues. What was sequenced was cord blood. The genes are TRBV6-6 and TRBJ1-5, with 7 bases aligning to TRBD1. This clonotype was obtained from a newborn girl in good health. The CDR3 DNA reads as TGTGCCAGCAGTTACTTTGGACAGGTAGGGGATCAGCCCCAGCATTTT. The encoded protein is CASSYFGQVGDQPQHF.